These 22 T cell receptor beta chains share one sample of origin, sequenced in a study of CD8 T cells in ankylosing spondylitis. One entry per CDR3 protein, called by TCRdb with MiXCR from the 5' RACE reads. The repertoire holds about 340,000 distinct CDR3 sequences, with 20% to 25% as singletons. The sequenced sample was blood, either unsorted or a sorted T cell fraction (not recorded which). The source is a male donor with ankylosing spondylitis or in good health (not recorded which).

The chain carries TRBV11-2 and TRBJ2-1, with TRBD2 matching 10 bases. Germline trimming cut 1 base from V and 5 bases from J; bases unmatched to any gene: 2. There are 15 residues in the CDR3. From germline, CDR1 is SGHAT and CDR2 FQNNGV. The CDR3 spells CASSLGTSGDNEQFF. The CDR3 coding sequence is TGTGCCAGCAGCTTAGGAACTAGCGGGGACAATGAGCAGTTCTTC. The whole variable domain, filled in from reference TRBV11-2 and TRBJ2-1, reads EAGVAQSPRYKIIEKRQSVAFWCNPISGHATLYWYQQILGQGPKLLIQFQNNGVVDDSQLPKDRFSAERLKGVDSTLKIQPAKLEDSAVYLCASSLGTSGDNEQFFGPGTRLTVL.

The V and J genes are TRBV10-3 and TRBJ2-5; possibly TRBD1 for D (6 bases). The CDR3 runs to 14 residues. V gave up 11 bases and J gave up 3 bases, with 19 bases separating them. Germline CDR1 reads ENHRY; CDR2 reads SYGVKD. The CDR3 here is CALAPPRGKETQYF. For the CDR3, the DNA is TGTGCCCTCGCCCCCCCTAGGGGGAAAGAGACCCAGTACTTC.

This clonotype was seen a few times. This rearrangement joins TRBV27 to TRBJ2-7, with D perhaps TRBD1 (6 bases). The CDR3 has 16 residues. Germline V gives CDR1 MNHEY, CDR2 SMNVEV (reference sequence). V was pared by 5 bases and J by 5 bases, with 22 bases between. The CDR3 nucleotides read TGTGCCAGCAGTGACCACTCAGGGGTCTTTTTGGACGAGCAGTACTTC. Its translation: CASSDHSGVFLDEQYF.

This clonotype appeared once. The V call is TRBV7-2, the J call TRBJ2-7, with 7 bases fitting TRBD1. CDR3 length: 15 amino acids. Germline loops: CDR1 SGHTA, CDR2 FQGNSA. Losses at the gene ends were 4 bases for V and 4 bases for J; bases not matched to a gene: 10. CDR3 amino acids: CASSSDPGQHYEQYF. For the CDR3, the DNA is TGTGCCAGCAGCTCCGACCCGGGACAGCATTACGAGCAGTACTTC. The full variable domain, its missing parts supplied by reference TRBV7-2 and TRBJ2-7, is GAGVSQSPSNKVTEKGKDVELRCDPISGHTALYWYRQSLGQGLEFLIYFQGNSAPDKSGLPSDRFSAERTGGSVSTLTIQRTQQEDSAVYLCASSSDPGQHYEQYFGPGTRLTVT.

This clonotype was observed many times. The chain recombines TRBV12-3 or TRBV12-4 with TRBJ2-7; D gene unclear. This CDR3 is 13 amino acids long. V was clipped by 0 bases and J by 8 bases, with 11 bases between them. CDR3 nucleotides: TGTGCCAGCAGTTTAGCCCGGCATACCCAGCAGTACTTC. Translating gives CASSLARHTQQYF.

This sequence joins TRBV25-1 and TRBJ2-1, with D unclear. V lost 2 bases to trimming and J lost 7 bases, with 15 bases between them. This CDR3 has 15 amino acids. The germline V gene has CDR1 MGHDK and CDR2 SYGVNS. The CDR3 DNA reads TGTGCCAGCAGTGAAGTTCTCCCCGTTGGGAATGAGCAGTTCTTC. Its protein is CASSEVLPVGNEQFF.

This clonotype was detected only a few times. The gene calls are TRBV7-9 and TRBJ2-1; either TRBD1 or TRBD2 may supply D (5 bases each). The CDR3 length is 14 residues. CDR1 and CDR2 (germline): SEHNR, FQNEAQ (reference sequence). The V end lost 1 base, the J end lost 6 bases, and 10 bases lay between the germline ends. CDR3 sequence (DNA): TGTGCCAGCAGCTTAGGTTTGGGGACCAATGAGCAGTTCTTC. Translation gives CASSLGLGTNEQFF. Variable domain in full (rest from reference TRBV7-9 and TRBJ2-1): DTGVSQNPRHKITKRGQNVTFRCDPISEHNRLYWYRQTLGQGPEFLTYFQNEAQLEKSRLLSDRFSAERPKGSFSTLEIQRTEQGDSAMYLCASSLGLGTNEQFFGPGTRLTVL.

Only a few counts were recorded for this clonotype. This rearrangement joins TRBV3-1 to TRBJ2-5; D uncertain. Germline CDR1 is LGHDT and CDR2 is YNNKEL (reference sequence). V was cut by 1 base and J by 3 bases, with 9 bases left in between. This CDR3 spans 14 amino acids. The CDR3 protein is CASSQGFQEETQYF. The CDR3, as DNA: TGTGCCAGCAGCCAAGGCTTTCAAGAAGAGACCCAGTACTTC.

In its sample, this clonotype was seen many times. The chain links TRBV2 to TRBJ1-2; 7 positions match TRBD1. The CDR3 length is 15 residues. Germline V gives CDR1 SNHLY, CDR2 FYNNEI. Trimming cost V 4 bases and J 2 bases; bases outside gene matches: 7. The CDR3 here is CASSGIDRENYGYTF. The CDR3 DNA is TGTGCCAGCAGTGGGATCGACAGGGAGAACTATGGCTACACCTTC.

This clonotype was picked up a small number of times. J is TRBJ1-2 and V is TRBV9; the D gene is possibly TRBD1 (6 bases). From germline, CDR1 is SGDLS and CDR2 YYNGEE. Between the trimmed V and J ends, which lost 1 base and 7 bases, there was a span of 11 bases. The CDR3 has 13 amino acids. The CDR3 sequence is CASSVPGALGYTF. In nucleotides, the CDR3 is TGTGCCAGCAGCGTACCAGGGGCGCTTGGCTACACCTTC. The whole variable domain, filled in from reference TRBV9 and TRBJ1-2, reads DSGVTQTPKHLITATGQRVTLRCSPRSGDLSVYWYQQSLDQGLQFLIQYYNGEERAKGNILERFSAQQFPDLHSELNLSSLELGDSALYFCASSVPGALGYTFGSGTRLTVV.

The sample holds many counts of this clonotype. The chain links TRBV12-3 or TRBV12-4 to TRBJ2-5, with 7 bases lining up with TRBD2. Trimming removed 4 bases from V and 2 bases from J; junction bases left unmatched: 7. The CDR3 runs 15 residues. The CDR3 here is CASSWLRGSQETQYF. The CDR3 bases are TGTGCCAGCAGTTGGTTGCGGGGGTCACAAGAGACCCAGTACTTC.

The chain has TRBV20-1 and TRBJ2-5; D not certain. V lost 0 bases to trimming and J lost 0 bases, with 14 bases between them. The germline CDR1 and CDR2 sequences are DFQATT and SNEGSKA (reference sequence). This CDR3 comprises 16 residues. The CDR3 DNA reads as TGCAGTGCTAGAGATCTGGCAGCCCTGTACCAAGAGACCCAGTACTTC. This encodes CSARDLAALYQETQYF.

This clonotype was counted between two and nine times. The chain couples TRBV9 to TRBJ2-6; D not resolved. CDR1 and CDR2 (germline): SGDLS, YYNGEE. This CDR3 is built from 15 residues. Trimming shortened V by 1 base and J by 0 bases, and 5 bases separated the two germline ends. Here the CDR3 DNA reads TGTGCCAGCAGCGTACCAATCTCTGGGGCCAACGTCCTGACTTTC. It specifies CASSVPISGANVLTF.

The chain is built from TRBV4-1 and TRBJ1-5; 8 nucleotides line up with TRBD1. Germline CDR1 MGHRA, CDR2 YSYEKL. V was clipped by 4 bases and J by 9 bases; unmatched bases: 5. The CDR3 totals 13 residues. The CDR3 is CASSRDRTLPQHF. For the CDR3, the DNA is TGCGCCAGCAGCCGGGACAGGACACTGCCCCAGCATTTT.

This clonotype turned up a few times. The gene calls are TRBV10-1 and TRBJ2-1, with D possibly TRBD1 on 6 matching bases. The germline gives CDR1 WNHNN, CDR2 SYGVQD (reference sequence). This CDR3 region has 12 residues. Between the trimmed V and J ends, which lost 3 bases and 8 bases, there was a span of 8 bases. CDR3 DNA sequence: TGCGCCAGCAGTGACAGGGGCGATGAGCAGTTCTTC. Translating gives CASSDRGDEQFF.

The rearrangement joins TRBV19 to TRBJ2-7, with TRBD2 identical over 7 bases. Germline-derived CDR1 and CDR2 are LNHDA and SQIVND (reference sequence). The V gene end was trimmed by 3 bases and the J gene end by 4 bases; junction bases not matched to a gene: 3. The CDR3 is 13 residues long. This CDR3 is CASSIGRGYEQYF. DNA of the CDR3: TGTGCCAGTAGTATCGGGCGGGGGTACGAGCAGTACTTC.

This clonotype was seen a few times. The rearrangement uses TRBV12-3 or TRBV12-4 and TRBJ2-3; no clear D gene. V lost 4 bases and J lost 1, with 12 bases in between. This CDR3 is built from 15 residues. Here the CDR3 reads CASSYEPPGTDTQYF. The CDR3 DNA reads TGTGCCAGCAGTTATGAGCCTCCGGGCACAGATACGCAGTATTTT.

V usage is TRBV7-9 and J usage is TRBJ2-7, with 7 bases that match TRBD1. Germline lookup yields CDR1 SEHNR and CDR2 FQNEAQ (reference sequence). This CDR3 region has 14 residues. V gave up 4 bases and J gave up 2 bases; unmatched junction bases: 5. Written as DNA, the CDR3 is TGTGCCAGCAGCTCGACAGGGAATGCCTACGAGCAGTACTTC. It yields the protein CASSSTGNAYEQYF.

The table lists this clonotype with a count of one. This chain joins TRBV7-9 and TRBJ2-5; TRBD1 aligns across 10 bases. CDR1 and CDR2 from the germline V gene are SEHNR and FQNEAQ (reference sequence). The CDR3 has 16 residues. The V segment lost 3 bases and the J segment 5 bases; nucleotides outside the gene matches: 9. This CDR3 reads CASSFVRQGALETQYF. CDR3 nucleotides: TGTGCCAGCAGCTTCGTCCGACAGGGGGCTCTGGAGACCCAGTACTTC.

This clonotype appeared a few times. The chain employs TRBV3-1 and TRBJ1-5; D is perhaps TRBD1 (5 bases). This CDR3 contains 15 residues. Trimming cost V 0 bases and J 6 bases, with 12 bases left between them. The V gene's germline CDR1 is LGHDT and CDR2 YNNKEL (reference sequence). This CDR3 reads CASSQDLDKGQPQHF. CDR3 DNA: TGTGCCAGCAGCCAAGATCTGGACAAGGGTCAGCCCCAGCATTTT.

The chain combines TRBV6-4 with TRBJ2-3; 10 bases are a match to TRBD1. The CDR3 sequence is 16 residues long. Germline CDR1 reads MRHNA; CDR2 reads SNTAGT. V shed 0 bases, J shed 5 bases, and the junction held 5 bases outside the gene matches. CDR3 DNA sequence: TGTGCCAGCAGTGACTCGACAGGGGGCGGTTTAGATACGCAGTATTTT. Residues: CASSDSTGGGLDTQYF.

This clonotype was recorded a few times. The chain has TRBV12-3 or TRBV12-4 and TRBJ2-2, with D possibly matching TRBD2 (5 bases). This CDR3 comprises 16 residues. V lost 5 bases, J lost 1 base, and 14 bases lay in between. Here the CDR3 reads CASSPVAGENTGELFF. CDR3 in DNA: TGTGCCAGCAGTCCAGTAGCCGGGGAGAACACCGGGGAGCTGTTTTTT.